The 24 T cell receptor beta chains reported below all come from one sample, sequenced in a study of T cell responses to AZD1222 COVID-19 vaccine. The table came from immunoSEQ multiplex PCR; TCRdb's copy has only in-frame clones and leaves some out. Here the sample table reports about 140,000 clones. Source material: peripheral blood. The origin of the receptors is an adult in good health.

V and J are TRBV15 and TRBJ2-2; a weak D match, TRBD2 (5 bases). V was shortened by 5 bases and J by 0 bases, with 10 bases between the two germline ends. Germline V lookup: CDR1 LNHNV, CDR2 YYDKDF (reference sequence). The CDR3 totals 15 residues. The CDR3 DNA reads TGTGCCACCAGCGCGAGGGTCCCGAACACCGGGGAGCTGTTTTTT. Protein sequence: CATSARVPNTGELFF. Full variable domain (rest looked up from reference TRBV15 and TRBJ2-2): DAMVIQNPRYQVTQFGKPVTLSCSQTLNHNVMYWYQQKSSQAPKLLFHYYDKDFNNEADTPDNFQSRRPNTSFCFLDIRSPGLGDTAMYLCATSARVPNTGELFFGEGSRLTVL.

The rearrangement joins TRBV7-2 to TRBJ2-7; 7 bases align to TRBD1. The CDR3 is made up of 15 amino acids. V shed 4 bases, J shed 2 bases, and the junction held 8 bases outside the gene matches. CDR1 is SGHTA and CDR2 is FQGNSA in the germline V gene. As DNA, the CDR3 is TGTGCCAGCAGCTACACCGGGACAGACCCCTACGAGCAGTACTTC. It translates to CASSYTGTDPYEQYF.

This chain uses TRBV5-1 with TRBJ1-4; D is unclear. Trimming shortened V by 3 bases and J by 4 bases, and 13 bases separated the two germline ends. CDR3 length: 15 amino acids. The germline V gene has CDR1 SGHRS and CDR2 YFSETQ. This CDR3 is CASSYGDPRNEKLFF. For the CDR3, the DNA is TGCGCCAGCAGCTATGGTGACCCCCGTAATGAAAAACTGTTTTTT.

The rearrangement links TRBV10-1 to TRBJ1-6; 8 bases agree with TRBD1. CDR3 length: 16 residues. J was trimmed by 1 base and V by 9 bases; bases with no gene match: 8. Germline CDR1 reads WNHNN; CDR2 reads SYGVQD (reference sequence). CDR3 sequence (DNA): TGCGCCAGATCGACAGGGGCGGAGTCCTATAATTCACCCCTCCACTTT. Protein product: CARSTGAESYNSPLHF.

This rearrangement joins TRBV18 to TRBJ2-2, with TRBD2 matching 13 bases. Germline CDR1 reads KGHSH; CDR2 reads LQKENI. The CDR3 runs to 18 residues. V lost 3 bases to trimming and J lost 3 bases; unmatched junction nucleotides: 7. CDR3 sequence: CASSPTSGGPRDTGELFF. The DNA of the CDR3 is TGTGCCAGCTCACCGACTAGCGGGGGGCCTCGTGACACCGGGGAGCTGTTTTTT.

The rearrangement uses TRBV19 and TRBJ1-5; 8 bases map to TRBD1. Germline V gene sequence: CDR1 LNHDA, CDR2 SQIVND (reference sequence). This CDR3 has 15 amino acids. Unmatched junction bases numbered 5, after V lost 3 bases and J lost 4 bases. CDR3 nucleotide sequence: TGTGCCAGTAGTATCGACAGGGGTGGTAATCAGCCCCAGCATTTT. Residues: CASSIDRGGNQPQHF.

This chain links TRBV7-9 with TRBJ2-3; 9 bases match TRBD2. Germline-derived CDR1 and CDR2 are SEHNR and FQNEAQ (reference sequence). The CDR3 has 15 amino acids. V shed 1 base and J 5 bases; nucleotides not matched to a gene: 4. The CDR3 sequence is CASSLGSGGIDTQYF. For the CDR3, the DNA is TGTGCCAGCAGCTTAGGTAGCGGGGGTATAGATACGCAGTATTTT.

This chain links TRBV7-8 with TRBJ1-5; 9 bases are shared with TRBD1. Trimming removed 1 base from V and 2 bases from J; junction bases left unmatched: 18. Germline CDR1 reads SGHVS; CDR2 reads FQNEAQ. This CDR3 spans 21 amino acids. The CDR3 bases are TGTGCCAGCAGCTTAGTGCTCCCCGGGGACAGGGCGAGATCTGGCAATCAGCCCCAGCATTTT. This codes for CASSLVLPGDRARSGNQPQHF.

The chain employs TRBV19 and TRBJ2-3; 7 bases fit TRBD1. CDR1 is LNHDA, CDR2 SQIVND, per germline (reference sequence). Germline trimming cut 5 bases from V and 6 bases from J; bases unmatched to any gene: 11. The CDR3 consists of 15 residues. CDR3 in DNA: TGTGCCAGTAGTTTGGTTGGCAGGGGGTCCGATACGCAGTATTTT. This encodes CASSLVGRGSDTQYF.

The chain links TRBV11-1 to TRBJ1-6; D is undetermined. The germline V gene has CDR1 SGHAT and CDR2 FQDESV (reference sequence). This CDR3 is 13 amino acids long. V was clipped by 5 bases and J by 7 bases, with 9 bases between them. The CDR3 sequence: CASSRSRNSPLHF. The DNA for the CDR3 is TGTGCCAGCAGCCGCTCTAGGAATTCACCCCTCCACTTT.

The chain has TRBV7-9 and TRBJ2-3; tentative D call: TRBD1 (7 bases). The germline V gene encodes CDR1 SEHNR and CDR2 FQNEAQ (reference sequence). V shed 2 bases and J shed 3 bases, with 15 bases lying between them. CDR3 size: 16 residues. CDR3 residues: CASSLSRGTLTDTQYF. CDR3 in DNA: TGTGCCAGCAGCTTAAGCAGGGGGACTTTGACAGATACGCAGTATTTT.

The chain combines TRBV7-6 with TRBJ1-4, with 11 bases that match TRBD1. Germline CDR1 reads SGHVS; CDR2 reads FNYEAQ. Trimming at V came to 4 bases and at J to 6 bases, leaving 10 bases not matched to a gene. The CDR3 extends over 17 amino acids. The CDR3 region has the DNA TGTGCCAGCAGCTCTCCGGGACAGGGGGTTGTTTATGAAAAACTGTTTTTT. Its translation: CASSSPGQGVVYEKLFF.

This sequence joins TRBV5-4 and TRBJ1-3, with D unresolved. Trimming shortened V by 4 bases and J by 0 bases, and 5 bases separated the two germline ends. The length of the CDR3 is 13 residues. In germline, CDR1 is SGHNT, CDR2 YYREEE (reference sequence). CDR3 sequence: CASSPSSGNTIYF. The CDR3, as DNA: TGTGCCAGCAGCCCGAGCTCTGGAAACACCATATATTTT.

The chain recombines TRBV3-1 (or the pseudogene TRBV3-2) with TRBJ2-3, with 8 bases aligning to TRBD1. The CDR3 covers 15 residues. The germline V gene has CDR1 LGHDT and CDR2 YNNKEL (reference sequence). The V and J ends lost 4 bases and 2 bases, in that order; junction bases with no gene match: 5. In DNA form, the CDR3 reads TGTGCCAGCAGCCGGAGACAGGGGATCACAGATACGCAGTATTTT. Translation: CASSRRQGITDTQYF.

V is TRBV7-3 and J is TRBJ2-3; perhaps TRBD1 as D (5 bases). V was clipped by 3 bases and J by 2 bases, with 9 bases between them. The V gene's germline CDR1 is SGHTA and CDR2 FQGTGA. The CDR3 runs to 14 residues. CDR3 sequence reads: CASSLEGATDTQYF. The CDR3 DNA reads TGTGCCAGCAGCTTGGAAGGGGCCACAGATACGCAGTATTTT.

The V call is TRBV9, the J call TRBJ1-1, with D possibly being TRBD1 (5 bases). The V gene's germline CDR1 is SGDLS and CDR2 YYNGEE. The CDR3 length is 15 residues. Trimming removed 4 bases from V and 5 bases from J, with 18 bases in between. CDR3 residues: CASSPSGQGGTEAFF. The CDR3 bases are TGTGCCAGCAGCCCGAGCGGTCAGGGCGGAACTGAAGCTTTCTTT.

The rearrangement joins TRBV6-5 to TRBJ1-2; D uncertain. The V and J ends lost 1 base and 4 bases respectively, with 10 bases between them. The germline CDR1 and CDR2 sequences are MNHEY and SVGAGI. This CDR3 has 14 residues. In nucleotides, the CDR3 is TGTGCCAGCAGTTACTTTCCAAGCGGCTATGGCTACACCTTC. It yields the protein CASSYFPSGYGYTF.

The chain combines TRBV7-9 with TRBJ1-6, with D hard to call. Trimming took off 4 bases at V and 0 bases at J, with 13 bases between the two ends. Germline CDR1 is SEHNR and CDR2 is FQNEAQ (reference sequence). The CDR3 runs to 17 residues. DNA for the CDR3: TGTGCCAGCAGCTGGGCAGACATGAGCTCCTATAATTCACCCCTCCACTTT. Residues: CASSWADMSSYNSPLHF.

This chain uses TRBV18 with TRBJ1-1; D unclear. The ends were cut back, 3 bases at V and 0 bases at J, with 20 bases in the middle. The germline gives CDR1 KGHSH, CDR2 LQKENI. This CDR3 comprises 18 residues. CDR3 amino acids: CASSPSWAGRKMNTEAFF. The CDR3 DNA reads TGTGCCAGCTCACCCTCCTGGGCAGGACGGAAAATGAACACTGAAGCTTTCTTT. Full variable domain (remainder filled in from reference TRBV18 and TRBJ1-1): NAGVMQNPRHLVRRRGQEARLRCSPMKGHSHVYWYRQLPEEGLKFMVYLQKENIIDESGMPKERFSAEFPKEGPSILRIQQVVRGDSAAYFCASSPSWAGRKMNTEAFFGQGTRLTVV.

V gene TRBV7-6 combines with J gene TRBJ2-5; unclear D gene. V shed 3 bases and J shed 6 bases, with 11 bases lying between them. This CDR3 is built from 13 residues. Per the germline V gene, CDR1 is SGHVS and CDR2 is FNYEAQ. CDR3 residues: CASSLSERKTQYF. DNA of the CDR3: TGTGCCAGCAGCTTGTCGGAGCGAAAGACCCAGTACTTC.

The genes are TRBV28 and TRBJ2-7; 9 nucleotides agree with TRBD2. Looked up from germline, CDR1 is MDHEN and CDR2 is SYDVKM. The CDR3 extends over 15 amino acids. The V and J ends lost 5 bases and 4 bases, in that order; junction bases with no gene match: 9. This CDR3 is CASSVPAGGPYEQYF. In DNA form, the CDR3 reads TGTGCCAGCAGTGTGCCCGCGGGGGGGCCGTACGAGCAGTACTTC.

Details on this clone: One end of the junction does not line up with germline, which may come from a read error. The chain couples TRBV3-1 (or the pseudogene TRBV3-2) to TRBJ2-2; D gene uncertain. CDR1 is LGHDT and CDR2 is YNNKEL in the germline V gene (reference sequence). This CDR3 spans 15 amino acids. In DNA form, the CDR3 reads TGTGCCAGCAGACAAGGACGGATTAACACCGGGGAGCTGTTTTTT. Translation gives CASRQGRINTGELFF.

V and J are TRBV7-2 and TRBJ2-5; D remains unclear. Germline values: CDR1 SGHTA, CDR2 FQGNSA. This CDR3 comprises 13 residues. V lost 5 bases and J lost 2, with 9 bases in between. CDR3 in amino acids: CASSVTPQETQYF. The CDR3 DNA sequence: TGTGCCAGCAGCGTGACGCCTCAAGAGACCCAGTACTTC.

This chain connects TRBV10-2 to TRBJ1-1; tentatively, D is TRBD1 (5 bases). The V gene lost 8 bases and the J gene lost 5 bases, with 12 bases spanning the gap. Germline V gives CDR1 WSHSY, CDR2 SAAADI. The CDR3 covers 12 residues. In DNA form, the CDR3 reads TGCGCCAGCTCGGGGGGACGTACTGAAGCTTTCTTT. It codes for CASSGGRTEAFF.